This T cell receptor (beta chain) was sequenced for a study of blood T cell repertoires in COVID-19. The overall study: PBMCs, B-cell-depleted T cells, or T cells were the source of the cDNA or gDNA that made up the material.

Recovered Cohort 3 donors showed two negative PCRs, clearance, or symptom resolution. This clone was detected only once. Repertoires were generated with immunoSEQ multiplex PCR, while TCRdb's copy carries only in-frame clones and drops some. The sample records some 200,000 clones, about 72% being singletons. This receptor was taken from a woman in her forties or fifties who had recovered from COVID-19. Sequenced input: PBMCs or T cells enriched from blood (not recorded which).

For the CDR3, the DNA is TGTGCCAGCCATTACCCAACAGGGGAGCAGTTCTTC. This codes for CASHYPTGEQFF. The chain is built from TRBV25-1 and TRBJ2-1, with TRBD1 as a possible D gene (6 bases). Per germline, CDR1 MGHDK and CDR2 SYGVNS. The CDR3 extends over 12 amino acids. V was shortened by 8 bases and J by 10 bases, with 15 bases between the two germline ends.